Below, 21 T cell receptor beta chains from the same sample are listed, as sequenced in a study of shared clonotypes between healthy human individuals. Some clones are missing from TCRdb's copy, which holds only in-frame ones; the method was immunoSEQ multiplex PCR. The sample has more than 500,000 clones, 95% to 97% seen once. The sample was naive CD4+ T cells sorted from blood. Subset given: CD45RA+ positively selected. The receptors here all came from a woman aged 30 to 39 in good health.

This clone was seen a single time. The rearrangement uses TRBV2 and TRBJ2-5; D is ambiguous. CDR1 SNHLY and CDR2 FYNNEI come from the germline V gene. The CDR3 contains 15 residues. V dropped 2 bases and J dropped 4 bases, with 14 bases sitting between them. The CDR3 DNA reads TGTGCCAGCAGTGAATACCTGGGTAGACGAGAGACCCAGTACTTC. This encodes CASSEYLGRRETQYF.

Only one count was recorded for this clone. The chain combines TRBV7-9 with TRBJ2-1, with D unclear. The CDR3 runs to 13 residues. Germline CDR1 SEHNR, CDR2 FQNEAQ (reference sequence). The V end lost 3 bases, the J end lost 5 bases, and 8 bases lay between the germline ends. In nucleotides, the CDR3 is TGTGCCAGCAGCTTTTCTGGGGACAATGAGCAGTTCTTC. Translation: CASSFSGDNEQFF.

This rearrangement joins TRBV10-3 to TRBJ2-7; tentative D call: TRBD2 (7 bases). V was shortened by 8 bases and J by 4 bases, with 15 bases between the two germline ends. The CDR3 runs to 13 residues. The germline V gene encodes CDR1 ENHRY and CDR2 SYGVKD. The CDR3 region is CAIAEGRGYEQYF. The CDR3 DNA sequence: TGTGCCATCGCGGAGGGGAGGGGGTACGAGCAGTACTTC.

J is TRBJ1-1 and V is TRBV6-6; D gene uncertain. V lost 2 bases to trimming and J lost 3 bases, with 7 bases between them. Germline V gene sequence: CDR1 MNHNY, CDR2 SVGAGI (reference sequence). CDR3 length equals 13 residues. CDR3 sequence (DNA): TGTGCCAGCAGTTACATGTGGGACACTGAAGCTTTCTTT. This sequence encodes CASSYMWDTEAFF.

CDR3 loop: CATSRAVGFSAFF. The DNA for the CDR3 is TGTGCCACCAGCAGAGCGGTCGGGTTTTCGGCTTTCTTT. The V call is TRBV15, the J call TRBJ1-1; no clear D. Germline CDR1 reads LNHNV; CDR2 reads YYDKDF (reference sequence). Trimming pared 1 base from V and 11 bases from J, leaving 14 bases between. The CDR3 loop spans 13 amino acids.

The chain couples TRBV9 to TRBJ1-2; the D is unclear. Germline CDR1 and CDR2: SGDLS and YYNGEE. Trimming cost V 0 bases and J 5 bases, with 20 bases left between them. CDR3 size: 17 residues. The CDR3 DNA follows: TGTGCCAGCAGCGTAGGCGGGTCGGACGTTGGGGTTTATGGCTACACCTTC. Translating gives CASSVGGSDVGVYGYTF. The full variable domain, completed using reference TRBV9 and TRBJ1-2, is DSGVTQTPKHLITATGQRVTLRCSPRSGDLSVYWYQQSLDQGLQFLIQYYNGEERAKGNILERFSAQQFPDLHSELNLSSLELGDSALYFCASSVGGSDVGVYGYTFGSGTRLTVV.

The chain employs TRBV5-4 and TRBJ2-1, with 7 bases identical to TRBD2. The CDR3 spans 14 residues. The junction had 4 bases not matched to a gene; V was cut back by 0 bases and J by 7 bases. Looked up from germline, CDR1 is SGHNT and CDR2 is YYREEE (reference sequence). In nucleotides, the CDR3 is TGTGCCAGCAGCTTGGAGAGGGAGGGGAATGAGCAGTTCTTC. This sequence encodes CASSLEREGNEQFF.

J is TRBJ2-7 and V is TRBV7-2; 7 bases line up with TRBD1. Germline V CDR1 and CDR2: SGHTA, FQGNSA. There are 14 residues in the CDR3. The trim removed 5 bases at V and 4 bases at J, leaving 8 bases unmatched. CDR3 sequence: CASSAPTGKYEQYF. The CDR3 DNA reads TGTGCCAGCAGCGCGCCGACAGGGAAATACGAGCAGTACTTC.

V and J are TRBV7-8 and TRBJ2-1; 8 nucleotides line up with TRBD2. The CDR3 is 17 residues long. Germline-derived CDR1 and CDR2 are SGHVS and FQNEAQ. J was trimmed by 0 bases and V by 1 base; bases with no gene match: 5. The CDR3 loop reads CASSLGQSGSSYNEQFF. CDR3 DNA sequence: TGTGCCAGCAGCTTAGGACAGAGCGGGAGCTCCTACAATGAGCAGTTCTTC. The complete variable domain, with remaining parts taken from reference TRBV7-8 and TRBJ2-1, reads GAGVSQSPRYKVAKRGQDVALRCDPISGHVSLFWYQQALGQGPEFLTYFQNEAQLDKSGLPSDRFFAERPEGSVSTLKIQRTQQEDSAVYLCASSLGQSGSSYNEQFFGPGTRLTVL.

The genes are TRBV6-5 and TRBJ1-1; D perhaps matches TRBD1 (5 bases). Germline V gene sequence: CDR1 MNHEY, CDR2 SVGAGI. The V end was cut by 2 bases, the J end by 2 bases, with 9 bases between. This CDR3 spans 14 amino acids. The CDR3 DNA sequence: TGTGCCAGCAGTTACCAGGGCGCCAACACTGAAGCTTTCTTT. Its protein product is CASSYQGANTEAFF.

This chain uses TRBV6-6 with TRBJ1-2, with D unresolved. Per the germline V gene, CDR1 is MNHNY and CDR2 is SVGAGI (reference sequence). V gave up 2 bases and J gave up 7 bases, with 17 bases separating them. This CDR3 is built from 15 residues. The CDR3: CASSYTRGAVGGYTF. CDR3 DNA: TGTGCCAGCAGTTACACCCGGGGAGCGGTAGGTGGCTACACCTTC.

This chain joins TRBV18 and TRBJ1-5; 7 bases line up with TRBD1. This CDR3 is 15 amino acids long. The V gene end was trimmed by 3 bases and the J gene end by 1 base; junction bases not matched to a gene: 3. Germline V gene sequence: CDR1 KGHSH, CDR2 LQKENI. The CDR3 region has the DNA TGTGCCAGCTCACCCCAGGGGGGGAGCAATCAGCCCCAGCATTTT. It yields the protein CASSPQGGSNQPQHF.

V usage is TRBV5-6 and J usage is TRBJ1-2; D gene unclear. The CDR3 sequence is 12 residues long. The V gene's germline CDR1 is SGHDT and CDR2 YYEEEE. V lost 1 base, J lost 7 bases, and 8 bases lay in between. Here the CDR3 DNA reads TGTGCCAGCAGCTTGAACAGCCCTGGCTACACCTTC. Its translation: CASSLNSPGYTF.

CDR3 loop: CAISERDSYEQYF. Here the CDR3 DNA reads TGTGCCATCAGTGAGAGGGACAGCTACGAGCAGTACTTC. The rearrangement uses TRBV10-3 and TRBJ2-7; TRBD1 matches at 7 bases. CDR1 is ENHRY, CDR2 SYGVKD, per germline. With 2 bases clipped from V and 3 bases from J, the junction kept 1 base outside the gene matches. This CDR3 is built from 13 residues.

The CDR3 is CASSESGQGLMNTEAFF. The DNA for the CDR3 is TGTGCCAGCAGTGAATCGGGACAGGGGCTTATGAACACTGAAGCTTTCTTT. The chain carries TRBV2 and TRBJ1-1, with TRBD1 matching 10 bases. The germline V gene encodes CDR1 SNHLY and CDR2 FYNNEI. J gave up 0 bases and V 2 bases, and 6 bases lay outside the gene matches. CDR3 length: 17 residues.

V is TRBV28 and J is TRBJ1-2, with 8 bases lining up with TRBD1. Germline values: CDR1 MDHEN, CDR2 SYDVKM. Germline trimming cut 2 bases from V and 0 bases from J; bases unmatched to any gene: 11. This CDR3 is 18 amino acids long. The CDR3 reads CASSLIRTGYDPNYGYTF. The CDR3 DNA follows: TGTGCCAGCAGTTTAATCCGGACAGGGTATGATCCTAACTATGGCTACACCTTC.

The chain couples TRBV28 to TRBJ2-5; no reliable D call. The CDR3 extends over 13 amino acids. V dropped 5 bases and J dropped 5 bases, with 12 bases sitting between them. Germline V lookup: CDR1 MDHEN, CDR2 SYDVKM. CDR3 sequence (DNA): TGTGCCAGCAGTCTAGGACCAGCGGAGACCCAGTACTTC. This sequence encodes CASSLGPAETQYF.

This chain joins TRBV28 and TRBJ1-1; TRBD1 matches at 7 bases. Germline lookup yields CDR1 MDHEN and CDR2 SYDVKM. V trimming: 7 bases; J trimming: 5 bases; junction bases outside the gene matches: 10. The CDR3 has 14 residues. The CDR3 loop is CASNTGGGDTEAFF. CDR3 sequence (DNA): TGTGCCAGCAATACGGGAGGGGGCGATACTGAAGCTTTCTTT.

CDR3 in DNA: TGCGCCAGCAGCCAAGACTCCTACGTTGAGAAGAACACTGAAGCTTTCTTT. It is translated as CASSQDSYVEKNTEAFF. This chain uses TRBV4-1 with TRBJ1-1; D remains unclear. This CDR3 is 17 amino acids long. V lost 0 bases to trimming and J lost 1 base, with 15 bases between them. Germline V CDR1 and CDR2: MGHRA, YSYEKL.

This clone was recorded once. This sequence joins TRBV2 and TRBJ1-5, with unresolved D. This CDR3 is built from 13 residues. Germline values: CDR1 SNHLY, CDR2 FYNNEI. Trimming pared 8 bases from V and 2 bases from J, leaving 10 bases between. CDR3: CASGLRGNQPQHF. The CDR3 coding sequence is TGTGCCAGCGGCCTACGGGGCAATCAGCCCCAGCATTTT.

This rearrangement joins TRBV6-1 to TRBJ2-7; D is possibly TRBD1 (6 bases). Looked up from germline, CDR1 is MNHNS and CDR2 is SASEGT. The CDR3 is 13 residues long. Trimming took 5 bases from V and 2 from J, leaving 10 bases between them. The CDR3 region is CASSTGLAYEQYF. The DNA of the CDR3 is TGTGCCAGCAGTACAGGGTTGGCCTACGAGCAGTACTTC.